This entry lists 23 T cell receptor beta chains sequenced from one sample in a study of naive and memory T cell subsets. Two oligonucleotides, mixed equimolar, formed the beta constant-region primer covering TRBC1 and TRBC2. Nested alpha and beta constant-region primers with the SP2 primer drove four PCR rounds on ligated cDNA. TCRdb re-analysed the UMI-ligation and nested PCR reads in MiXCR, keeping a single row per CDR3 protein. There are roughly 24,000 distinct CDR3 sequences in the sample; around 9% occur only once, and about 20% lies in the top ten. Input material: central memory CD8+ T cells from blood. The source of these receptors is a human donor in good health.

This clonotype was seen a handful of times. The genes are TRBV6-5 and TRBJ2-1; D might be TRBD1 (6 bases). The CDR3 is 17 amino acids. CDR1 is MNHEY, CDR2 SVGAGI, per germline. Trimming removed 0 bases at V and 5 bases at J, with 17 bases between. Written as DNA, the CDR3 is TGTGCCAGCAGTTACTCGATGCCAGGGGCCACCAACAATGAGCAGTTCTTC. The encoded protein is CASSYSMPGATNNEQFF.

This clonotype turned up a few times. The chain employs TRBV20-1 and TRBJ1-4; TRBD1 matches 8 bases. Looked up from germline, CDR1 is DFQATT and CDR2 is SNEGSKA (reference sequence). This CDR3 comprises 16 residues. The V gene end was trimmed by 0 bases and the J gene end by 2 bases; junction bases not matched to a gene: 5. CDR3 sequence: CSARDWTGNTNEKLFF. The DNA of the CDR3 is TGCAGTGCTAGAGATTGGACAGGGAATACTAATGAAAAACTGTTTTTT.

The J gene is TRBJ2-6, the V gene TRBV6-5; a weak D match, TRBD1 (6 bases). CDR1 MNHEY and CDR2 SVGAGI come from the germline V gene. The V end was cut by 0 bases, the J end by 4 bases, with 10 bases between. The CDR3 spans 16 residues. The CDR3 reads CASSYSAGDGANVLTF. The CDR3 coding sequence is TGTGCCAGCAGTTACTCAGCAGGGGACGGGGCCAACGTCCTGACTTTC.

This clonotype was found a few times. The chain carries TRBV4-1 and TRBJ1-3; perhaps TRBD1 as D (6 bases). The CDR3 has 16 amino acids. Germline assignment: CDR1 MGHRA and CDR2 YSYEKL. The V end was cut by 0 bases, the J end by 1 base, with 10 bases between. Here the CDR3 DNA reads TGCGCCAGCAGCCAAGATCTAGGGGGATCTGGAAACACCATATATTTT. It is translated as CASSQDLGGSGNTIYF.

This clonotype was counted many times. The chain joins TRBV29-1 to TRBJ1-1, with D tentatively TRBD1 (6 bases). The CDR3 length is 13 residues. Trimming stripped 3 bases from V and 1 base from J, with 9 bases between. Germline loops: CDR1 SQVTM, CDR2 ANQGSEA. CDR3 coding DNA: TGCAGCGTTGACGCACAGGGGAACACTGAAGCTTTCTTT. The encoded protein is CSVDAQGNTEAFF.

The chain uses TRBV6-2 or TRBV6-3 and TRBJ2-1; maybe TRBD1 (5 bases). CDR3 size: 13 residues. Trimming shortened V by 2 bases and J by 7 bases, and 9 bases separated the two germline ends. CDR1 is MNHEY, CDR2 SVGEGT, per germline. CDR3 sequence reads: CASSYQGMNEQFF. CDR3 in DNA: TGTGCCAGCAGTTACCAGGGAATGAATGAGCAGTTCTTC.

V is TRBV7-3 and J is TRBJ2-6; D is unclear. Trimming removed 5 bases at V and 1 base at J, with 18 bases between. Germline V gives CDR1 SGHTA, CDR2 FQGTGA. This CDR3 region has 18 residues. CDR3 in DNA: TGTGCCAGCAGCCCGCACGCCTGGGCATCATCTGGGGCCAACGTCCTGACTTTC. Its translation: CASSPHAWASSGANVLTF.

The chain links TRBV4-3 to TRBJ1-2, with 7 positions matching TRBD1. Losses at the gene ends were 1 base for V and 5 bases for J; bases not matched to a gene: 1. This CDR3 region has 13 residues. Germline V gene sequence: CDR1 LGHNA, CDR2 YSLEER. The CDR3 is CASSQVTGYGYTF. The DNA of the CDR3 is TGCGCCAGCAGCCAAGTGACAGGGTATGGCTACACCTTC.

The chain couples TRBV19 to TRBJ2-1, with 14 bases lining up with TRBD2. The CDR3 length is 15 residues. Trimming took 3 bases from V and 6 from J; bases not matched to a gene: 1. Per germline, CDR1 LNHDA and CDR2 SQIVND (reference sequence). The CDR3 here is CASSIGTSGSNEQFF. DNA of the CDR3: TGTGCCAGTAGTATCGGGACTAGCGGGAGCAATGAGCAGTTCTTC.

In its sample, this clonotype was seen many times. The V call is TRBV24-1, the J call TRBJ2-6, with D maybe TRBD2 (5 bases). Germline-derived CDR1 and CDR2 are KGHDR and SFDVKD. The CDR3 length is 16 residues. V dropped 3 bases and J dropped 3 bases, with 11 bases sitting between them. CDR3 nucleotide sequence: TGTGCCACCAGTGATCTAGCTGGGGATGGGGCCAACGTCCTGACTTTC. Amino acids: CATSDLAGDGANVLTF.

This clonotype was observed at least ten times. V is TRBV13 and J is TRBJ2-7; TRBD2 is a possible D gene (6 bases). Germline V lookup: CDR1 PRHDT, CDR2 FYEKMQ (reference sequence). This CDR3 region has 12 residues. V was clipped by 5 bases and J by 6 bases, with 11 bases between them. CDR3 residues: CASSVLGGEQYF. The CDR3 DNA follows: TGTGCCAGCAGCGTCCTCGGGGGCGAGCAGTACTTC.

In its sample, this clonotype was seen many times. The chain joins TRBV20-1 to TRBJ2-7; the match to TRBD2 covers 10 bases. This CDR3 has 14 amino acids. CDR1 and CDR2 from the germline V gene are DFQATT and SNEGSKA (reference sequence). The V and J ends lost 3 bases and 2 bases, in that order; junction bases with no gene match: 4. The CDR3 spells CSARGTSETYEQYF. The DNA of the CDR3 is TGCAGTGCTAGGGGGACTAGCGAAACCTACGAGCAGTACTTC.

This clonotype was seen a few times. The J gene is TRBJ2-7, the V gene TRBV5-6; D uncertain. The germline V gene encodes CDR1 SGHDT and CDR2 YYEEEE. Trimming shortened V by 3 bases and J by 3 bases, and 7 bases separated the two germline ends. The CDR3 is 12 residues long. CDR3 DNA: TGTGCCAGCAGCTCAGAGGACTACGAGCAGTACTTC. Encoded protein: CASSSEDYEQYF.

This clonotype has at least ten counts. The rearrangement links TRBV29-1 to TRBJ1-1; D gene unclear. Germline V lookup: CDR1 SQVTM, CDR2 ANQGSEA. Trimming pared 2 bases from V and 2 bases from J, leaving 3 bases between. CDR3 length: 11 amino acids. In DNA, the CDR3 is TGCAGCGTTGAACGCAACACTGAAGCTTTCTTT. Its protein is CSVERNTEAFF.

This clonotype was seen repeatedly, ten times or more. The chain recombines TRBV6-2 or TRBV6-3 with TRBJ1-1; TRBD1 matches at 9 bases. The CDR3 is made up of 19 amino acids. The J segment lost 8 bases and the V segment lost 0 bases, leaving 19 bases of the junction unmatched. The germline V gene has CDR1 MNHEY and CDR2 SVGEGT. CDR3 DNA sequence: TGTGCCAGCAGTTACTCGCCCGTCGAAATACACCGGGACAGGGACGAAGCTTTCTTT. Protein: CASSYSPVEIHRDRDEAFF.

J is TRBJ2-7 and V is TRBV4-3, with a weak D call TRBD1 (6 bases). The CDR3 spans 14 residues. CDR1 is LGHNA and CDR2 is YSLEER in the germline V gene. The ends were cut back, 0 bases at V and 7 bases at J, with 13 bases in the middle. Here the CDR3 reads CASSQDQGSVEQYF. The CDR3 region has the DNA TGCGCCAGCAGCCAAGATCAGGGGTCGGTAGAGCAGTACTTC.

This clonotype was detected many times. The gene calls are TRBV6-2 or TRBV6-3 and TRBJ1-1; D uncertain. CDR1 MNHEY and CDR2 SVGEGT come from the germline V gene. CDR3 length equals 14 residues. V gave up 7 bases and J gave up 4 bases, with 16 bases separating them. CDR3 sequence reads: CASTLRMGGTEAFF. The CDR3 region has the DNA TGTGCCAGCACCCTGCGGATGGGTGGCACTGAAGCTTTCTTT.

The V and J genes are TRBV11-2 and TRBJ2-2; the D is unclear. Germline V gives CDR1 SGHAT, CDR2 FQNNGV. Trimming cost V 5 bases and J 2 bases, with 18 bases left between them. CDR3 length: 17 residues. The CDR3 coding sequence is TGTGCCAGCAGCCGCCCCCGCGCAGGACCAAACACCGGGGAGCTGTTTTTT. Its translation is CASSRPRAGPNTGELFF.

This clonotype has ten or more counts. The chain has TRBV30 and TRBJ1-1; D ambiguous. This CDR3 is 15 amino acids long. The ends were cut back, 2 bases at V and 0 bases at J, with 13 bases in the middle. Germline loops: CDR1 GTSNPN, CDR2 SVGIG (reference sequence). The CDR3 is CAWSPPGRMNTEAFF. CDR3 nucleotides: TGTGCCTGGAGTCCGCCCGGACGGATGAACACTGAAGCTTTCTTT.

Sample share makes this clonotype medium-sized (0.01 to 0.1%). The V and J genes are TRBV28 and TRBJ2-1; 7 nucleotides align to TRBD2. V was clipped by 5 bases and J by 7 bases; unmatched bases: 8. Germline V gives CDR1 MDHEN, CDR2 SYDVKM. The CDR3 covers 14 residues. DNA for the CDR3: TGTGCCAGCAGTGCCGGACTAGGATGGAATGAGCAGTTCTTC. It yields the protein CASSAGLGWNEQFF. Full variable domain (outside the CDR3, taken from reference TRBV28 and TRBJ2-1): DVKVTQSSRYLVKRTGEKVFLECVQDMDHENMFWYRQDPGLGLRLIYFSYDVKMKEKGDIPEGYSVSREKKERFSLILESASTNQTSMYLCASSAGLGWNEQFFGPGTRLTVL.

This clonotype was detected a few times. CDR3 loop: CASRGAAGSGNTIYF. The DNA for the CDR3 is TGTGCCAGCAGGGGGGCCGCGGGCTCTGGAAACACCATATATTTT. The V and J genes are TRBV9 and TRBJ1-3; tentative D call: TRBD1 (6 bases). The V and J ends lost 5 bases and 0 bases respectively, with 12 bases between them. CDR1 SGDLS and CDR2 YYNGEE come from the germline V gene. This CDR3 contains 15 residues.

This clonotype was counted between two and nine times. CDR3 sequence reads: CASSLVGNEDEQYF. The CDR3 DNA follows: TGCGCCAGCAGCTTGGTAGGTAATGAGGACGAGCAGTACTTC. The rearrangement links TRBV5-1 to TRBJ2-7, with D unresolved. Trimming stripped 0 bases from V and 5 bases from J, with 12 bases between. The CDR3 runs to 14 residues. Germline V gene sequence: CDR1 SGHRS, CDR2 YFSETQ.

In this sample, this clonotype turned up many times. The chain has TRBV7-2 and TRBJ2-3; D gene ambiguous. The CDR3 is 15 residues long. V dropped 3 bases and J dropped 0 bases, with 10 bases sitting between them. Germline V gene sequence: CDR1 SGHTA, CDR2 FQGNSA. The DNA of the CDR3 is TGTGCCAGCAGCTTGGTCTCAGCTAGCACAGATACGCAGTATTTT. This translates into CASSLVSASTDTQYF.